These T cell receptor beta chains were read from a single sample in a study of shared clonotypes between healthy human individuals. Here immunoSEQ multiplex PCR was the method, and the copy in TCRdb shows in-frame clones only, minus some. The sample includes approximately 1.9 million clones, about 93% of them seen just once. Sequenced material: naive CD8+ T cells from PBMCs. Receptors originate from a man between 18 and 35 years old in good health. Some clones in this sample may be carry-over from other donors' samples. CDR3s include the opening cysteine and the closing phenylalanine or tryptophan. The D gene is left open where the match is weak. Rows give clone size only sometimes, using once, few, many, or a class for an expanded clone.

len: 14
v_gene: TRBV28
abundance: .
d_gene: TRBD1
j_gene: TRBJ1-1
CDR3nt: TGTGCCAGCAGGCCGGGACAGGGGGCAGATGAAGCTTTCTTT
CDR3aa: CASRPGQGADEAFF

len: 13
v_gene: TRBV6-5
abundance: .
d_gene: .
j_gene: TRBJ2-1
CDR3nt: TGTGCCAGCAGGGTAAACGGGGCCAATGAGCAGTTCTTC
CDR3aa: CASRVNGANEQFF

len: 15
v_gene: TRBV4-3
abundance: .
d_gene: .
j_gene: TRBJ1-2
CDR3nt: TGCGCCAGCAGCCAAACCGGGCCGCAGGACTATGGCTACACCTTC
CDR3aa: CASSQTGPQDYGYTF

len: 16
v_gene: TRBV27
abundance: .
d_gene: TRBD1
j_gene: TRBJ2-1
CDR3nt: TGTGCCAGCTCCCTGATCTCGACAGGGGGTGGCAATGAGCAGTTCTTC
CDR3aa: CASSLISTGGGNEQFF

len: 15
v_gene: TRBV19
abundance: .
d_gene: .
j_gene: TRBJ1-1
CDR3nt: TGTGCCAGTAGTATAGGGGAGTACATGAACACTGAAGCTTTCTTT
CDR3aa: CASSIGEYMNTEAFF

len: 16
v_gene: TRBV28
abundance: .
d_gene: .
j_gene: TRBJ2-4
CDR3nt: TGTGCCAGCAGTAGCAGGGGCGAACTAGCCAAAAACATTCAGTACTTC
CDR3aa: CASSSRGELAKNIQYF

len: 18
v_gene: TRBV4-2
abundance: .
d_gene: TRBD2
j_gene: TRBJ2-7
CDR3nt: TGTGCCAGCAGCCAAGTTTGGGCTAGCGGGGGTAGCTCCTACGAGCAGTACTTC
CDR3aa: CASSQVWASGGSSYEQYF

len: 17
v_gene: TRBV13
abundance: .
d_gene: .
j_gene: TRBJ2-7
CDR3nt: TGTGCCAGCAGCTTAGGCAGTAGCTATACACTAATGGACGAGCAGTACTTC
CDR3aa: CASSLGSSYTLMDEQYF

len: 12
v_gene: TRBV11-2
abundance: .
d_gene: .
j_gene: TRBJ2-7
CDR3nt: TGTGCCAGCACGGGGGGCCCCTACGAGCAGTACTTC
CDR3aa: CASTGGPYEQYF

len: 13
v_gene: TRBV4-1
abundance: .
d_gene: .
j_gene: TRBJ2-7
CDR3nt: TGCGCCAGCAGCGGGTACCTCTCCTACGAGCAGTACTTC
CDR3aa: CASSGYLSYEQYF

len: 12
v_gene: TRBV2
abundance: .
d_gene: .
j_gene: TRBJ2-1
CDR3nt: TGTGCCAGCAGTGCGACTAGCAATGAGCAGTTCTTC
CDR3aa: CASSATSNEQFF

len: 15
v_gene: TRBV4-3
abundance: .
d_gene: TRBD1
j_gene: TRBJ1-1
CDR3nt: TGCGCCAGCAGCCAAGAAGAGCAGGGGGGGACTGAAGCTTTCTTT
CDR3aa: CASSQEEQGGTEAFF

len: 18
v_gene: TRBV28
abundance: .
d_gene: .
j_gene: TRBJ2-5
CDR3nt: TGTGCCAGCAGTTTTGAACTAGCAGGTGGGGTCATGATGGAGACCCAGTACTTC
CDR3aa: CASSFELAGGVMMETQYF

len: 14
v_gene: TRBV5-1
abundance: few
d_gene: .
j_gene: TRBJ1-1
CDR3nt: TGCGCCAGCAGCTTGGAGGGGATGAACACTGAAGCTTTCTTT
CDR3aa: CASSLEGMNTEAFF

len: 17
v_gene: TRBV7-9
abundance: once
d_gene: TRBD2
j_gene: TRBJ2-1
CDR3nt: TGTGCCAGCAGCGTCAGACCCCGGGGACTAGCGGGAGCTGAGCAGTTCTTC
CDR3aa: CASSVRPRGLAGAEQFF

len: 17
v_gene: TRBV15
abundance: .
d_gene: .
j_gene: TRBJ2-7
CDR3nt: TGTGCCACCAGCAGAGATGACGGGACGGTCCGCTCCTACGAGCAGTACTTC
CDR3aa: CATSRDDGTVRSYEQYF

len: 10
v_gene: TRBV28
abundance: .
d_gene: .
j_gene: TRBJ1-2
CDR3nt: TGTGCCAGCAGTTCCGTTGGCTACACCTTC
CDR3aa: CASSSVGYTF

len: 17
v_gene: TRBV4-3
abundance: .
d_gene: .
j_gene: TRBJ2-4
CDR3nt: TGCGCCAGCAGCCAAGGCAGACAGGGACTAGCCAAAAACATTCAGTACTTC
CDR3aa: CASSQGRQGLAKNIQYF

len: 13
v_gene: TRBV5-1
abundance: .
d_gene: .
j_gene: TRBJ2-1
CDR3nt: TGCGCCAGCAGCTTGGAGGCGCGAGGGGAGCAGTTCTTC
CDR3aa: CASSLEARGEQFF

len: 13
v_gene: TRBV27
abundance: .
d_gene: .
j_gene: TRBJ2-1
CDR3nt: TGTGCCAGCAGCATAGGACGGTACAATGAGCAGTTCTTC
CDR3aa: CASSIGRYNEQFF

len: 15
v_gene: TRBV11-1
abundance: .
d_gene: TRBD1
j_gene: TRBJ2-7
CDR3nt: TGTGCCAGCAGAGAAATGGACAGGGAACACTACGAGCAGTACTTC
CDR3aa: CASREMDREHYEQYF

len: 15
v_gene: TRBV27
abundance: .
d_gene: TRBD1
j_gene: TRBJ1-2
CDR3nt: TGTGCCAGCAGCTCGGGACAGGGAGCTCTCTATGGCTACACCTTC
CDR3aa: CASSSGQGALYGYTF

len: 14
v_gene: TRBV7-9
abundance: .
d_gene: .
j_gene: TRBJ1-2
CDR3nt: TGTGCCAGCAGACATGGACAATCCGTTCTTGGCTACACCTTC
CDR3aa: CASRHGQSVLGYTF

len: 15
v_gene: TRBV5-4
abundance: .
d_gene: TRBD1
j_gene: TRBJ2-5
CDR3nt: TGTGCCAGCAGCGATGGACAGGGGGCAGGGGGAACCCAGTACTTC
CDR3aa: CASSDGQGAGGTQYF

len: 11
v_gene: TRBV2
abundance: .
d_gene: .
j_gene: TRBJ2-1
CDR3nt: TGTGCCAGCAGTGCCCCGAATGAGCAGTTCTTC
CDR3aa: CASSAPNEQFF

len: 15
v_gene: TRBV5-4
abundance: .
d_gene: TRBD2
j_gene: TRBJ2-7
CDR3nt: TGTGCCAGCAGCTTCTTAGCGGGAGGAATTTACGAGCAGTACTTC
CDR3aa: CASSFLAGGIYEQYF

len: 16
v_gene: TRBV28
abundance: once
d_gene: .
j_gene: TRBJ1-2
CDR3nt: TGTGCCAGCAGTCCTGAAAAACGGACAGCCAATTGGGGCTACACCTTC
CDR3aa: CASSPEKRTANWGYTF

len: 13
v_gene: TRBV27
abundance: few
d_gene: .
j_gene: TRBJ1-5
CDR3nt: TGTGCCAGCAGTTTTTCGACAGATCAGCCCCAGCATTTT
CDR3aa: CASSFSTDQPQHF

len: 15
v_gene: TRBV27
abundance: .
d_gene: TRBD1
j_gene: TRBJ1-2
CDR3nt: TGTGCCAGCAGTAAGGGACAGGGGGCTCCCTATGGCTACACCTTC
CDR3aa: CASSKGQGAPYGYTF

len: 17
v_gene: TRBV7-9
abundance: once
d_gene: .
j_gene: TRBJ2-7
CDR3nt: TGTGCCAGCAGCCCACGGACAAGGGGGGGCGGCATCTACGAGCAGTACTTC
CDR3aa: CASSPRTRGGGIYEQYF

len: 16
v_gene: TRBV4-1
abundance: .
d_gene: .
j_gene: TRBJ1-5
CDR3nt: TGCGCCAGCAGCCAAGATTTACGAGTAGGGGCCCAGCCCCAGCATTTT
CDR3aa: CASSQDLRVGAQPQHF

len: 12
v_gene: TRBV10-1
abundance: .
d_gene: .
j_gene: TRBJ2-7
CDR3nt: TGCGCCAGCAGCTCGGGAGTGTACGAGCAGTACTTC
CDR3aa: CASSSGVYEQYF

len: 12
v_gene: TRBV27
abundance: .
d_gene: .
j_gene: TRBJ2-7
CDR3nt: TGTGCCAGCGGTACGGCGCCCTACGAGCAGTACTTC
CDR3aa: CASGTAPYEQYF

len: 12
v_gene: TRBV29-1
abundance: .
d_gene: .
j_gene: TRBJ1-2
CDR3nt: TGCGGGGGGGGCACAGGGTCCTATGGCTACACCTTC
CDR3aa: CGGGTGSYGYTF

len: 15
v_gene: TRBV4-2
abundance: .
d_gene: .
j_gene: TRBJ2-2
CDR3nt: TGTGCCAGCAGCCAGCACGGAGGGAACACCGGGGAGCTGTTTTTT
CDR3aa: CASSQHGGNTGELFF

len: 17
v_gene: TRBV5-1
abundance: .
d_gene: TRBD1
j_gene: TRBJ1-1
CDR3nt: TGCGCCAGCAGCTTGCCGACAGGGGCCAGCATGAACACTGAAGCTTTCTTT
CDR3aa: CASSLPTGASMNTEAFF

len: 16
v_gene: TRBV7-2
abundance: .
d_gene: TRBD2
j_gene: TRBJ2-7
CDR3nt: TGTGCCAGCAGCCTGGGACTAGCGGGACCGCCGGGGGAGCAGTACTTC
CDR3aa: CASSLGLAGPPGEQYF

len: 16
v_gene: TRBV30
abundance: few
d_gene: .
j_gene: TRBJ1-1
CDR3nt: TGTGCCTGGAGCACTTCGGTAAGCGGCGCCAACACTGAAGCTTTCTTT
CDR3aa: CAWSTSVSGANTEAFF

len: 14
v_gene: TRBV15
abundance: .
d_gene: .
j_gene: TRBJ1-1
CDR3nt: TGTGCCACCAGCAGAGATCTGGCGGGGTATGAAGCTTTCTTT
CDR3aa: CATSRDLAGYEAFF